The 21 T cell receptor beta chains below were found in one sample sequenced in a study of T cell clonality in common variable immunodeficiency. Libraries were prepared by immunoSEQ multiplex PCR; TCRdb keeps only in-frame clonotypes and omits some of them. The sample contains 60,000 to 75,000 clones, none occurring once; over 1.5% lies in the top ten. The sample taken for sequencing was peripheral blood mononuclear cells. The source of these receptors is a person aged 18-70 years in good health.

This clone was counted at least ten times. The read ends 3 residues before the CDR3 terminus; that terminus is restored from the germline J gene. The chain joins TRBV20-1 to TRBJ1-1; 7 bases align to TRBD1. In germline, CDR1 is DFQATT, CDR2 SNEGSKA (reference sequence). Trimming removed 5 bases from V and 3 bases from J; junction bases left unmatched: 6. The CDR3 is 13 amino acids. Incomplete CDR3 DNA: TGCAGTGCTGAAGGGGGCGCGGACACTGAA. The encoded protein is CSAEGGADTE. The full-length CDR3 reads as CSAEGGADTEAFF.

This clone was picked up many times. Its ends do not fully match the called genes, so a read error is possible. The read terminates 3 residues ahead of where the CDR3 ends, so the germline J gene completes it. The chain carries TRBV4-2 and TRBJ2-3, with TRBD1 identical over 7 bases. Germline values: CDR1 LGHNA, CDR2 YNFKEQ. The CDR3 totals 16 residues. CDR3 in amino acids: CASSQDGNQGADTQYF. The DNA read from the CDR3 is TGCGCCAGCAGCCAAGATGGGAACCAGGGGGCAGATACG.

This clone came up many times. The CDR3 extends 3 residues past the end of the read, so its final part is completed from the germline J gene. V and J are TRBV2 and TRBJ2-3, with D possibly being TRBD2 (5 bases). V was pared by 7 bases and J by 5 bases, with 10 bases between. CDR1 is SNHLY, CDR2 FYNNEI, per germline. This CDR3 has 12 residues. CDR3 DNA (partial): TGTGCCAGCATGAAGGCGGGAGATACG. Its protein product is CASMKAGDT. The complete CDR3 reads CASMKAGDTQYF.

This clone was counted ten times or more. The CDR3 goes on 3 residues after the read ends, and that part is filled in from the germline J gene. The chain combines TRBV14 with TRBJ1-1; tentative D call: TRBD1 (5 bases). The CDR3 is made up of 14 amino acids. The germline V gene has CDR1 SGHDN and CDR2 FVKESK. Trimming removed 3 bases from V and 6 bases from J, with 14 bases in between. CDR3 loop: CASSHAGSGSEAFF. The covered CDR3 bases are TGTGCCAGCAGCCACGCAGGGTCAGGCTCTGAA.

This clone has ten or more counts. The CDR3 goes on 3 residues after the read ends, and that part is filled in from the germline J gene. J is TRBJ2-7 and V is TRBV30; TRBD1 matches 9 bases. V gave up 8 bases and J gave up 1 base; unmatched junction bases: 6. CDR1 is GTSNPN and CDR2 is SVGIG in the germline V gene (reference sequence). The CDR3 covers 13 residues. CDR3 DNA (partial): TGTGCCCGGGGGACAGGGCTGTCCTACGAG. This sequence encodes CARGTGLSYE. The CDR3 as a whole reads CARGTGLSYEQYF. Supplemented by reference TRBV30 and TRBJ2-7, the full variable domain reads SQTIHQWPATLVQPVGSPLSLECTVEGTSNPNLYWYRQAAGRGLQLLFYSVGIGQISSEVPQNLSASRPQDRQFILSSKKLLLSDSGFYLCARGTGLSYEQYFGPGTRLTVT.

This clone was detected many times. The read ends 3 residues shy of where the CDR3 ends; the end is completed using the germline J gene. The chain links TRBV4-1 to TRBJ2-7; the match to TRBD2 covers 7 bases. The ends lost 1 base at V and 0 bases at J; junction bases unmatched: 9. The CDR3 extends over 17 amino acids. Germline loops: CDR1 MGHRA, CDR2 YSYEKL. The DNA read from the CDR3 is TGCGCCAGCAGCCAAGTAGCCCTGGGCGGGAGCTCCTACGAG. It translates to CASSQVALGGSSYE. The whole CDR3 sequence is CASSQVALGGSSYEQYF.

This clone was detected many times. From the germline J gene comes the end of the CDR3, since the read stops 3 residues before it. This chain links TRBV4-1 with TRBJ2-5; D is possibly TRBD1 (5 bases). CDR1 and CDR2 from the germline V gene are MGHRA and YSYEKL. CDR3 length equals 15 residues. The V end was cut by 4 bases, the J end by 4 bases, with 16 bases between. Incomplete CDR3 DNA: TGCGCCAGCAGCCCGCAGCAGGGCAGGGCAGAGACC. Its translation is CASSPQQGRAET. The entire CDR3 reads CASSPQQGRAETQYF.

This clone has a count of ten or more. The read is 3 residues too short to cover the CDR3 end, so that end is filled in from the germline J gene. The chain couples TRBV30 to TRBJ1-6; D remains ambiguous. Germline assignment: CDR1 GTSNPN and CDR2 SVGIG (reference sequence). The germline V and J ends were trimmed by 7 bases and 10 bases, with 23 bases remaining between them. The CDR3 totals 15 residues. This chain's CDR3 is CASPLHVQTRSPLHF. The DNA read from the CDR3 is TGTGCCTCGCCTTTGCATGTACAGACAAGATCACCC.

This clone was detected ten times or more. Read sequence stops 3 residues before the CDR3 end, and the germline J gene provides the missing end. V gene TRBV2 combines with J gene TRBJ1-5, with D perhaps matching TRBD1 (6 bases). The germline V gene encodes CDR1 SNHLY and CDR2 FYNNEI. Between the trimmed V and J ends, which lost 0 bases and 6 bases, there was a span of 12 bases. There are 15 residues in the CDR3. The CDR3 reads CASSEAGGASQPQHF. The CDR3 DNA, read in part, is TGTGCCAGCAGTGAAGCGGGGGGGGCTAGTCAGCCC.

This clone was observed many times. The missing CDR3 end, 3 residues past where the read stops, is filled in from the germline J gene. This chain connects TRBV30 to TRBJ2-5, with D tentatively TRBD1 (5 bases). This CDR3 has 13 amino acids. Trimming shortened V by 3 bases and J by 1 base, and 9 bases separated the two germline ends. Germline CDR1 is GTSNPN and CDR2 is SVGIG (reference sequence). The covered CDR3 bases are TGTGCCTGGAGCACCGACAGCCAAGAGACC. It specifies CAWSTDSQET. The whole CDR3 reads CAWSTDSQETQYF.

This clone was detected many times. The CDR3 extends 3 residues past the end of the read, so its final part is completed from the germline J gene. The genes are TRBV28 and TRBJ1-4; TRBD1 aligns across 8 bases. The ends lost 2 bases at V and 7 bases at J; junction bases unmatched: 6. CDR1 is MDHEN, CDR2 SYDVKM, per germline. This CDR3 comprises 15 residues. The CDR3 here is CASSLSDRGGEKLFF. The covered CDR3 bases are TGTGCCAGCAGTTTAAGTGACAGGGGCGGTGAAAAA.

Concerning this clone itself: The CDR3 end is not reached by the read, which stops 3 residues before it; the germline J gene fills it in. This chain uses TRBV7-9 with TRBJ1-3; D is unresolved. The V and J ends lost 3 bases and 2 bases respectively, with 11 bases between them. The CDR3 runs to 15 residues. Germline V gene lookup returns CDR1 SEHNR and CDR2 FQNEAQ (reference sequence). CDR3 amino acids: CASSFGQSAGNTIYF. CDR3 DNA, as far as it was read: TGTGCCAGCAGCTTTGGGCAGAGTGCTGGAAACACC. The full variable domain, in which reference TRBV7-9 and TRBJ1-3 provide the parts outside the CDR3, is DTGVSQNPRHKITKRGQNVTFRCDPISEHNRLYWYRQTLGQGPEFLTYFQNEAQLEKSRLLSDRFSAERPKGSFSTLEIQRTEQGDSAMYLCASSFGQSAGNTIYFGEGSWLTVV.

CDR3 loop: CASRDTSLNTEAFF. The covered CDR3 bases are TGTGCCAGCAGGGACACTAGTTTGAACACTGAA. J is TRBJ1-1 and V is TRBV6-4; D is possibly TRBD1 (5 bases). The CDR3 end falls 3 residues outside the read, so it is completed with the germline J gene. This CDR3 spans 14 amino acids. V lost 6 bases and J 0 bases, leaving 11 bases between the germline ends. CDR1 is MRHNA and CDR2 is SNTAGT in the germline V gene.

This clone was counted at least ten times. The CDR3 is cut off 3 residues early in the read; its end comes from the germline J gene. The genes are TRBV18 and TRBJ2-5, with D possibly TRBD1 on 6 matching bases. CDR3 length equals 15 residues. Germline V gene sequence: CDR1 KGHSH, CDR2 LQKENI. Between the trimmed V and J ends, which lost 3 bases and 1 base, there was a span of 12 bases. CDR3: CASSPPDRFQETQYF. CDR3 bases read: TGTGCCAGCTCACCCCCAGACAGGTTCCAAGAGACC.

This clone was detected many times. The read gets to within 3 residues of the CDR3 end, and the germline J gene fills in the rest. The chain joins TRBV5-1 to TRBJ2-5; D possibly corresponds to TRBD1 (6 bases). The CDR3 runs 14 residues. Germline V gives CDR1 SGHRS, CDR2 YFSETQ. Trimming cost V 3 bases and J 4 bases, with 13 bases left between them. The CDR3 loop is CASSWDIGRETQYF. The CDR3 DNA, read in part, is TGCGCCAGCAGCTGGGACATTGGGAGAGAGACC.

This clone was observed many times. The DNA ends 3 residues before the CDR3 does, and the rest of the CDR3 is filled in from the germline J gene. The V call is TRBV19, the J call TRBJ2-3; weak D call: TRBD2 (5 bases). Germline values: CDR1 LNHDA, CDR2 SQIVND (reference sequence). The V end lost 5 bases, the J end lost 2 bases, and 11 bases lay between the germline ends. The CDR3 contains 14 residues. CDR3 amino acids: CASSPDYYTDTQYF. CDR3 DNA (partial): TGTGCCAGTAGTCCTGACTACTACACAGATACG.

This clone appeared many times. The CDR3 bases that were read are TGTGCCTGGAGCTGGGGCTCCGGAAACACC. Translation gives CAWSWGSGNT. The CDR3 in its entirety is CAWSWGSGNTIYF. The chain links TRBV30 to TRBJ1-3, with D possibly TRBD1 on 5 matching bases. The read comes to an end 3 residues before the CDR3 does, leaving the germline J gene to fill in the end. The CDR3 consists of 13 residues. V lost 3 bases, J lost 4 bases, and 10 bases lay in between. Germline CDR1 and CDR2: GTSNPN and SVGIG (reference sequence).

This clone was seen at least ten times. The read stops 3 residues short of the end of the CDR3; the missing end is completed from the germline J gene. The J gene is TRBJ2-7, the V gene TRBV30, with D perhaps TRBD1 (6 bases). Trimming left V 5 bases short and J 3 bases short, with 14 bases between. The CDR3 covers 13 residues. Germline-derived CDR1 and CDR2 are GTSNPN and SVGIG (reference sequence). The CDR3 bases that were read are TGTGCCTGGCACCCAACAGGGTACTACGAG. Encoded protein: CAWHPTGYYE. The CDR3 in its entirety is CAWHPTGYYEQYF. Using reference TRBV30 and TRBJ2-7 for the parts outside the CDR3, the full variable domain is SQTIHQWPATLVQPVGSPLSLECTVEGTSNPNLYWYRQAAGRGLQLLFYSVGIGQISSEVPQNLSASRPQDRQFILSSKKLLLSDSGFYLCAWHPTGYYEQYFGPGTRLTVT.

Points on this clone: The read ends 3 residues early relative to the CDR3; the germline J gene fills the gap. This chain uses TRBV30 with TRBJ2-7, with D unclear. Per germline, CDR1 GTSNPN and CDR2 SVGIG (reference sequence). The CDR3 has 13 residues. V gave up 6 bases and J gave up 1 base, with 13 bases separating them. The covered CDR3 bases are TGTGCCTGCGCCCCCCGCAGTTCCTACGAG. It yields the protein CACAPRSSYE. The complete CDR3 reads CACAPRSSYEQYF.

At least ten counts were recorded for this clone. The sequenced CDR3 bases are TGTGCCAGTGGGGGACTAAACCTTTACAATGAG. Encoded protein: CASGGLNLYNE. The CDR3 reads in full as CASGGLNLYNEQFF. The chain uses TRBV2 and TRBJ2-1; TRBD2 aligns across 7 bases. The CDR3 goes on 3 residues after the read ends, and that part is filled in from the germline J gene. The ends lost 9 bases at V and 4 bases at J; junction bases unmatched: 9. This CDR3 contains 14 residues. CDR1 and CDR2 from the germline V gene are SNHLY and FYNNEI.

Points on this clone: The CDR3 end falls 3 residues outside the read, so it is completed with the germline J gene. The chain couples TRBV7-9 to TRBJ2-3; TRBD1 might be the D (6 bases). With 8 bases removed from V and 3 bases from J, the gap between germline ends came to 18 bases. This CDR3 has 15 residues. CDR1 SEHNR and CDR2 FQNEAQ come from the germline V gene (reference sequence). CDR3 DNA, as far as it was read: TGTGCCAGCGTGCCCCCAGGGGCAATGACAGATACG. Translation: CASVPPGAMTDT. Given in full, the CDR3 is CASVPPGAMTDTQYF.